Below, 23 T cell receptor beta chains from the same sample are listed, as sequenced in a study of regulatory T cells in long-lasting Graves disease (dated by TCRdb to the early 2020s). The sample's time point label, in plain terms: persistent/refractory GD, antithyroid drugs over 5 years with positive TRAb. For both TCR sequencing and RNA sequencing, RNA was extracted from PBMCs using TRIzol. The library was generated by multiplex PCR. Sequenced using an Illumina HiSeq 4000. TCR beta libraries were built with iRepertoire HTBI primers and Arm-PCR amplification of CDR3 regions. The public reads were run again by TCRdb, first through fastp at Q25 and then through MiXCR, and only productive beta chains were kept. Entries that share a CDR3 protein sequence are merged under the most common genes and DNA. Within this sample are around 460,000 distinct CDR3 sequences, with roughly 22% of them counted one time only. Approximately 14% of the sample goes to the ten largest clones.

The source material was peripheral blood mononuclear cells (PBMCs), sampled when the disease was refractory, from a patient treated with antithyroid drugs. The source is a female donor with Graves disease.

This clonotype has a handful of counts. The genes are TRBV19 and TRBJ2-7; D uncertain. This CDR3 spans 16 amino acids. Germline CDR1 and CDR2: LNHDA and SQIVND (reference sequence). V dropped 4 bases and J dropped 3 bases, with 19 bases sitting between them. CDR3 region: CASSSNAVETLYEQYF. CDR3 DNA sequence: TGTGCCAGTAGTAGTAATGCCGTGGAGACCCTCTACGAGCAGTACTTC.

The CDR3 bases are TGTGCCAGCAGCTTGGGGTTCGGGAACACCGGGGAGCTGTTTTTT. Protein product: CASSLGFGNTGELFF. The V gene is TRBV7-2, the J gene TRBJ2-2; D not certain. Germline values: CDR1 SGHTA, CDR2 FQGNSA. The CDR3 consists of 15 residues. V was cut by 3 bases and J by 1 base, with 9 bases left in between.

This clonotype has only a few counts. This chain uses TRBV28 with TRBJ2-7; D possibly corresponds to TRBD2 (6 bases). The CDR3 spans 16 residues. V was trimmed by 5 bases and J by 5 bases, leaving 22 bases between them. CDR1 and CDR2 (germline): MDHEN, SYDVKM. The CDR3 nucleotides are TGTGCCAGCAGTACCCCGTGGGGCGGGAAAACGGACGAGCAGTACTTC. It is translated as CASSTPWGGKTDEQYF.

The chain recombines TRBV5-1 with TRBJ1-3; D call uncertain. Germline V gene lookup returns CDR1 SGHRS and CDR2 YFSETQ. Trimming stripped 0 bases from V and 7 bases from J, with 11 bases between. The CDR3 sequence is 14 residues long. The CDR3 here is CASSLDPPVNTIYF. The CDR3 DNA reads as TGCGCCAGCAGCTTGGACCCACCTGTGAACACCATATATTTT.

This clonotype was seen more than once but under ten times. A much larger clone sits a single nucleotide away, making a read error possible. The chain links TRBV7-2 to TRBJ2-4; perhaps TRBD1 as D (5 bases). Germline values: CDR1 SGHTA, CDR2 FQGNSA. The CDR3 length is 16 residues. V gave up 2 bases and J gave up 0 bases, with 11 bases separating them. The CDR3 nucleotides are TGTACCAGCAGCTTATCACAGGCCTTAGCCAAAAACATTCAGTACTTC. Its translation: CTSSLSQALAKNIQYF.

With respect to this clonotype: Given the absence of the conserved phenylalanine or tryptophan at the CDR3 end, a read error is likely. This chain links TRBV6-5 with TRBJ1-2; possible D gene TRBD1, 5 bases. The V gene lost 0 bases and the J gene lost 2 bases, with 7 bases spanning the gap. The CDR3 extends over 14 amino acids. Germline V gene sequence: CDR1 MNHEY, CDR2 SVGAGI. This chain's CDR3 is CASSYSGTNYGYTS. CDR3 nucleotides: TGTGCCAGCAGTTACTCAGGGACGAACTATGGCTACACCTCC.

V is TRBV20-1 and J is TRBJ2-7; the D is unclear. Germline CDR1 and CDR2: DFQATT and SNEGSKA (reference sequence). The ends were cut back, 3 bases at V and 0 bases at J, with 15 bases in the middle. The CDR3 covers 15 residues. In DNA, the CDR3 is TGCAGTGCTAGCCTCTATACTACCAGCTCCTACGAGCAGTACTTC. Translation gives CSASLYTTSSYEQYF.

This clonotype has a count of ten or more. The rearrangement links TRBV2 to TRBJ2-2; D may be TRBD1 (6 bases). Germline V gives CDR1 SNHLY, CDR2 FYNNEI. Trimming removed 8 bases from V and 1 base from J, with 8 bases in between. The CDR3 has 13 amino acids. CDR3 DNA: TGTGCCAGCGCGGACAGGAACACCGGGGAGCTGTTTTTT. Protein sequence: CASADRNTGELFF.

This clonotype was seen a handful of times. The chain joins TRBV7-2 to TRBJ2-5, with 10 bases identical to TRBD2. CDR1 SGHTA and CDR2 FQGNSA come from the germline V gene. Trimming cost V 1 base and J 5 bases; bases outside gene matches: 4. This CDR3 contains 15 residues. This CDR3 reads CASSLVASGSETQYF. The CDR3 coding sequence is TGTGCCAGCAGCTTAGTCGCTAGCGGGAGTGAGACCCAGTACTTC.

At least ten counts were recorded for this clonotype. The chain combines TRBV12-3 or TRBV12-4 with TRBJ1-4, with 11 nucleotides matching TRBD1. The CDR3 contains 15 residues. The ends lost 4 bases at V and 7 bases at J; junction bases unmatched: 5. This CDR3 is CASSSAGTGGEKLFF. The CDR3 region has the DNA TGTGCCAGCAGTTCGGCCGGGACAGGGGGTGAAAAACTGTTTTTT.

This clonotype was observed many times. The rearrangement uses TRBV28 and TRBJ2-2; TRBD1 aligns across 10 bases. The junction had 9 bases not matched to a gene; V was cut back by 6 bases and J by 5 bases. Germline V CDR1 and CDR2: MDHEN, SYDVKM. This CDR3 is 16 amino acids long. CDR3 in amino acids: CASRTGPGQGTGELFF. For the CDR3, the DNA is TGTGCCAGCAGAACCGGACCGGGACAGGGGACCGGGGAGCTGTTTTTT.

The J gene is TRBJ1-2, the V gene TRBV20-1; D possibly corresponds to TRBD1 (5 bases). The CDR3 is 12 amino acids. Germline loops: CDR1 DFQATT, CDR2 SNEGSKA (reference sequence). V was cut by 5 bases and J by 11 bases, with 18 bases left in between. The CDR3 loop is CSALVGPSQYTF. The CDR3, as DNA: TGCAGTGCTCTAGTGGGGCCCAGCCAGTACACCTTC.

CDR3 protein: CASSLARKEQFF. CDR3 DNA: TGTGCCAGCAGTTTAGCGAGGAAAGAGCAGTTCTTC. The chain employs TRBV12-3 or TRBV12-4 and TRBJ2-1; no clear D. V lost 0 bases, J lost 10 bases, and 7 bases lay in between. The CDR3 runs to 12 residues.

V usage is TRBV20-1 and J usage is TRBJ2-3, with 10 positions matching TRBD2. Per germline, CDR1 DFQATT and CDR2 SNEGSKA (reference sequence). The CDR3 spans 15 residues. Unmatched junction bases numbered 3, after V lost 2 bases and J lost 1 base. This CDR3 is CSARSSGGRTDTQYF. The CDR3 DNA reads as TGCAGTGCTAGATCTAGCGGGGGCCGCACAGATACGCAGTATTTT.

This clonotype was counted many times. The chain carries TRBV12-3 or TRBV12-4 and TRBJ2-2; D unclear. The ends were cut back, 7 bases at V and 1 base at J, with 10 bases in the middle. The CDR3 runs to 14 residues. CDR3 sequence: CASTSYGNTGELFF. For the CDR3, the DNA is TGTGCCAGCACCTCGTACGGGAACACCGGGGAGCTGTTTTTT.

This chain connects TRBV5-5 to TRBJ2-7; TRBD2 matches at 8 bases. Looked up from germline, CDR1 is SGHKS and CDR2 is YYEKEE (reference sequence). The V segment lost 0 bases and the J segment 12 bases; nucleotides outside the gene matches: 14. The length of the CDR3 is 15 residues. This chain's CDR3 is CASSLAGYGREDRYF. The CDR3 DNA reads TGTGCCAGCAGCTTGGCCGGGTACGGGCGGGAGGATCGGTACTTC.

This clonotype was counted between two and nine times. The chain recombines TRBV3-1 with TRBJ2-5; 12 positions match TRBD2. Germline trimming cut 6 bases from V and 5 bases from J; bases unmatched to any gene: 13. The germline V gene has CDR1 LGHDT and CDR2 YNNKEL (reference sequence). The length of the CDR3 is 17 residues. The CDR3 sequence: CASSMTSGGIKTETQYF. In DNA, the CDR3 is TGTGCCAGCAGTATGACTAGCGGGGGAATAAAGACGGAGACCCAGTACTTC.

In its sample, this clonotype was seen many times. The genes are TRBV6-5 and TRBJ1-5, with TRBD1 as a possible D gene (6 bases). In germline, CDR1 is MNHEY, CDR2 SVGAGI. Trimming removed 2 bases at V and 6 bases at J, with 11 bases between. This CDR3 has 14 residues. The CDR3 bases are TGTGCCAGCAGTTACGCGGGGGCAGGTCAGCCCCAGCATTTT. Its translation: CASSYAGAGQPQHF.

This rearrangement joins TRBV28 to TRBJ2-1; 7 bases fit TRBD2. Germline CDR1 is MDHEN and CDR2 is SYDVKM. This CDR3 spans 20 amino acids. The junction had 19 bases not matched to a gene; V was cut back by 5 bases and J by 0 bases. The chain's CDR3 is CASSPPKRGGRPSSYNEQFF. In DNA form, the CDR3 reads TGTGCCAGCAGTCCCCCGAAACGGGGCGGGAGACCCTCCTCCTACAATGAGCAGTTCTTC.

This chain links TRBV19 with TRBJ2-6, with unresolved D. The germline V gene has CDR1 LNHDA and CDR2 SQIVND (reference sequence). This CDR3 is built from 16 residues. Trimming removed 7 bases at V and 2 bases at J, with 15 bases between. The CDR3 DNA follows: TGTGCCAGTACCATACGGGTAGGGCCTGGGGCCAACGTCCTGACTTTC. As protein: CASTIRVGPGANVLTF.

Regarding this clonotype: A read error may explain this, as a much larger clone is one base away. J is TRBJ1-2 and V is TRBV27; unclear D gene. Looked up from germline, CDR1 is MNHEY and CDR2 is SMNVEV (reference sequence). This CDR3 spans 16 amino acids. Between the trimmed V and J ends, which lost 2 bases and 6 bases, there was a span of 19 bases. CDR3 nucleotides: TGTGCCAGCAGTTTACCCTTGGGTATAGGGCCGAATGGCTACACCTTC. This sequence encodes CASSLPLGIGPNGYTF.

This chain links TRBV2 with TRBJ2-1; a weak D match, TRBD1 (7 bases). There are 16 residues in the CDR3. Between the trimmed V and J ends, which lost 5 bases and 0 bases, there was a span of 14 bases. Germline assignment: CDR1 SNHLY and CDR2 FYNNEI. CDR3 sequence (DNA): TGTGCCAGCAGTCCCAGGGGGACTGGCTCCTACAATGAGCAGTTCTTC. Its translation is CASSPRGTGSYNEQFF.

This clonotype was found many times. The V and J genes are TRBV6-1 and TRBJ2-4; 7 bases map to TRBD2. V was clipped by 6 bases and J by 8 bases; unmatched bases: 4. There are 12 residues in the CDR3. CDR1 is MNHNS and CDR2 is SASEGT in the germline V gene. CDR3 sequence: CASSEGRDIQYF. As DNA, the CDR3 is TGTGCCAGCAGCGAGGGGAGGGACATTCAGTACTTC.